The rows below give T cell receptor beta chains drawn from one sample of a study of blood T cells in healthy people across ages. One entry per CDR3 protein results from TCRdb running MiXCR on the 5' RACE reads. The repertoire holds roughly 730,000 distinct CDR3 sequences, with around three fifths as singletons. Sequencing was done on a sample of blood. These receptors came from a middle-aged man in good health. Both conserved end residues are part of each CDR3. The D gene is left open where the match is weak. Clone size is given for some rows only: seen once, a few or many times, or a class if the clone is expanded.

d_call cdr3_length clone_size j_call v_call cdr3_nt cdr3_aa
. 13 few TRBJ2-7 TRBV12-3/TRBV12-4 TGTGCCAGCAGTTTTAAAGCGGTCTACGAGCAGTACTTC CASSFKAVYEQYF
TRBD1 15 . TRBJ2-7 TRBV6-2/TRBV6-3 TGTGCCAGCAGTTACTGGACAGGGAACACCTACGAGCAGTACTTC CASSYWTGNTYEQYF
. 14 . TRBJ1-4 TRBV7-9 TGTGCCAGCAGCTTTATGACCGCTGGGGAAAAACTGTTTTTT CASSFMTAGEKLFF
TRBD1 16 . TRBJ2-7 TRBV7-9 TGTGCCAGCAGCACGACGACAGGGGGGGACTCCTACGAGCAGTACTTC CASSTTTGGDSYEQYF
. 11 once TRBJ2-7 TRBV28 TGTGCCAGCAGGCAGAATTACGAGCAGTACTTC CASRQNYEQYF
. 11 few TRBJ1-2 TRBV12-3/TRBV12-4 TGTGCCAGCAGTCCAGGACGTGTTTACACCTTC CASSPGRVYTF
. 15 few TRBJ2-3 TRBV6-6 TGTGCCAGCTTCGGTAGAAGCGGCCCCACAGATACGCAGTATTTT CASFGRSGPTDTQYF
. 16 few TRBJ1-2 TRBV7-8 TGTGCCAGCAGCCCCGGTTTAGGGGCCTGGCCCGGGGGCTACACCTTC CASSPGLGAWPGGYTF
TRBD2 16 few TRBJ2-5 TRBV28 TGTGCCAGCAGTTCGTCGACTAGCGAAACCTCTACGAAGCAGTACTTC CASSSSTSETSTKQYF
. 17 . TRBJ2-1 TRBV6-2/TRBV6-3 TGCGCCAGCAGTTACCCAGCCGACTGGAGCTCCTACAATGAGCAGTTCTTC CASSYPADWSSYNEQFF
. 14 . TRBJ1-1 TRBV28 TGTGCCAGCACCAAAGAACAGGGCTGGACTGAAGCTTTCTTT CASTKEQGWTEAFF
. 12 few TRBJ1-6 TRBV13 TGTGCCAGCAGCCCCGGCGGTGCACCCCTCCACTTT CASSPGGAPLHF
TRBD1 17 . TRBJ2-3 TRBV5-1 TGCGCCAGCAGCGCGGGACAGGGGGCGCCCGGCACAGATACGCAGTATTTT CASSAGQGAPGTDTQYF
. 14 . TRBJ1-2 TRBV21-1 TGTGCCAGCAGCAAAGTAAGGGACCCCTATGGCTACACCTTC CASSKVRDPYGYTF
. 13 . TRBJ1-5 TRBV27 TGTGCCAGCAGGGCGGTCGGCAATCAGCCCCAGCATTTT CASRAVGNQPQHF
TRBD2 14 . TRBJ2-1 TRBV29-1 TGCAGCGTTGAGCCCCGACTAGCCATCGATGAGCAGTTCTTC CSVEPRLAIDEQFF
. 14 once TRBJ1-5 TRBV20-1 TGCAGTGCTAGAGCAACAGGGTCGGGACAGCCCCAGCATTTT CSARATGSGQPQHF
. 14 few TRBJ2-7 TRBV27 TGTGCCAGCAGTGACGGGACCGCTTGGAACGAGCAGTACTTC CASSDGTAWNEQYF
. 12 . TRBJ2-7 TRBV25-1 TGTGCCAGCATCTCCACAAGGTACGAGCAGTACTTC CASISTRYEQYF
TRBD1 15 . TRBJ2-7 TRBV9 TGTGCCAGCAGCGTAGGGACAGGGGGCAATTACGAGCAGTACTTC CASSVGTGGNYEQYF